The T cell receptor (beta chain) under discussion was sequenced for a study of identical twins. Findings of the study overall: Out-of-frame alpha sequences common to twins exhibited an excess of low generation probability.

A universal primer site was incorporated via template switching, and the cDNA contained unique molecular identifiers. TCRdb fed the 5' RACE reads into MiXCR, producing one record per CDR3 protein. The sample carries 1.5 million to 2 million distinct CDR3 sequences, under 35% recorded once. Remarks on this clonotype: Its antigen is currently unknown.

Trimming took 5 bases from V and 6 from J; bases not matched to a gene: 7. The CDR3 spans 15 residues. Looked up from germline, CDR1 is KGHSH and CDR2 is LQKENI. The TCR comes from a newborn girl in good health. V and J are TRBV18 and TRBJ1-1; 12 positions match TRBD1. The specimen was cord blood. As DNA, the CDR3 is TGTGCCAGCTCAGTCTCCGGGACAGGGGGCCCTGAAGCTTTCTTT. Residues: CASSVSGTGGPEAFF. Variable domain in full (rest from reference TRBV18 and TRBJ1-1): NAGVMQNPRHLVRRRGQEARLRCSPMKGHSHVYWYRQLPEEGLKFMVYLQKENIIDESGMPKERFSAEFPKEGPSILRIQQVVRGDSAAYFCASSVSGTGGPEAFFGQGTRLTVV.